This TCR beta chain is drawn from a study of shared clonotypes between healthy human individuals. Notes on the study in general: Large depth notwithstanding, sorted-subset sequencing proved incomplete by rarefaction.

CDR1 is SEHNR, CDR2 FQNEAQ, per germline (reference sequence). The CDR3 covers 15 residues. J lost 7 bases, V lost 6 bases, and 11 bases had no gene match. Selected positively for CCR7 and CD45RO-negative, naive CD8 cells excluded terminally differentiated effector memory CD45RA+ cells. Each cell subset's genomic DNA was divided evenly among several immunoSEQ plates. Generated by immunoSEQ multiplex PCR, the TCRdb table keeps only in-frame clones and is missing some. The table lists approximately 600,000 clones, about 95% of them singletons. As for this clone: Antigen: not known.

Sequenced input: naive CD8+ T cells sorted from blood. This clonotype was sampled from a woman aged 25 to 45 in good health. The chain is built from TRBV7-9 and TRBJ2-2; the match to TRBD1 covers 7 bases. DNA of the CDR3: TGTGCCAGCAGGGACCGGGACAGAGAGAACGGGGAGCTGTTTTTT. This codes for CASRDRDRENGELFF.